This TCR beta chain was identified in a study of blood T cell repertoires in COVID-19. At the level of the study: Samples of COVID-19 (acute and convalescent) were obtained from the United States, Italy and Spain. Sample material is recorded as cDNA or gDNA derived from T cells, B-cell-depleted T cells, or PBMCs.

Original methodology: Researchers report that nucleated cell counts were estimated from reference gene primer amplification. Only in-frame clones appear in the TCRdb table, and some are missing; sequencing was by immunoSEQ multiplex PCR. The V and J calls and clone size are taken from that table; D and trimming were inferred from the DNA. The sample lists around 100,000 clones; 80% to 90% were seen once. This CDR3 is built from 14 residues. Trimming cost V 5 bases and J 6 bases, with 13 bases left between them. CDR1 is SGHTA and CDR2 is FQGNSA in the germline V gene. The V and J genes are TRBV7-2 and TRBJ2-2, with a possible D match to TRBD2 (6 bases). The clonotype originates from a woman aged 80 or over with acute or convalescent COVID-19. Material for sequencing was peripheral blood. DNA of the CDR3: TGTGCCAGCAGCCCAGGGACGGGGGCCGGGGAGCTGTTTTTT. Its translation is CASSPGTGAGELFF.